The 9 T cell receptor beta chains below were found in one sample sequenced in a study of tumour-infiltrating T cells in Burkitt lymphoma (TCRdb year 2020). Library method: the immunoSEQ multiplex PCR assay. The table comes from immuneACCESS by way of TCRdb, which keeps in-frame sequences with V and J called. Part of the clones is missing from these tables; in studies checked, under half for an unresolved V gene and the rest for unknown reasons. For this sample the table gives under 8,500 clones, of which 17% were detected only once. Clones ranked in the top ten supply roughly 3.2% of the sample. The source material was tumor tissue. Receptors originate from a human donor with diffuse large B-cell lymphoma.

This clone occurred a few times. The chain uses TRBV10-3 and TRBJ2-1; D call uncertain. The V and J ends lost 7 bases and 7 bases respectively, with 11 bases between them. Germline values: CDR1 ENHRY, CDR2 SYGVKD. CDR3 length equals 12 residues. The CDR3: CAITSPWNEQFF. DNA of the CDR3: TGTGCCATCACGTCCCCGTGGAATGAGCAGTTCTTC.

This clone was detected a few times. The rearrangement joins TRBV27 to TRBJ2-1; unclear D gene. This CDR3 is 9 amino acids long. Germline values: CDR1 MNHEY, CDR2 SMNVEV (reference sequence). V was clipped by 11 bases and J by 16 bases, with 15 bases between them. CDR3 in amino acids: CADSRLAFF. The CDR3 nucleotides read TGTGCCGACTCAAGATTGGCCTTCTTC.

This chain links TRBV4-1 with TRBJ2-1, with a possible D match to TRBD2 (6 bases). V dropped 1 base and J dropped 4 bases, with 8 bases sitting between them. This CDR3 has 14 amino acids. CDR1 is MGHRA and CDR2 is YSYEKL in the germline V gene. The CDR3 is CASSQGGDYNEQFF. In nucleotides, the CDR3 is TGCGCCAGCAGCCAAGGGGGGGATTACAATGAGCAGTTCTTC.

The chain has TRBV29-1 and TRBJ2-1, with D unclear. The length of the CDR3 is 11 residues. Trimming took off 7 bases at V and 0 bases at J, with 4 bases between the two ends. Germline CDR1 is SQVTM and CDR2 is ANQGSEA. CDR3 DNA sequence: TGCAGCGCGGGCTCCTACAATGAGCAGTTCTTC. The encoded protein is CSAGSYNEQFF.

This clone was observed a handful of times. In DNA, the CDR3 is TGTGCCAGCAGTTTCAGGGGGCCTGAAGCTTTCTTT. Its protein is CASSFRGPEAFF. The rearrangement uses TRBV2 and TRBJ1-1, with 8 bases lining up with TRBD1. Germline CDR1 SNHLY, CDR2 FYNNEI. This CDR3 spans 12 amino acids. Trimming at V came to 5 bases and at J to 6 bases, leaving 2 bases not matched to a gene.

In this sample, this clone turned up a few times. The J gene is TRBJ2-5, the V gene TRBV7-9, with D maybe TRBD1 (5 bases). Germline V gene data show CDR1 as SEHNR and CDR2 as FQNEAQ (reference sequence). The CDR3 runs 15 residues. With 0 bases removed from V and 2 bases from J, the gap between germline ends came to 10 bases. In DNA, the CDR3 is TGTGCCAGCAGCTTAGCGCAGGGTAGACAAGAGACCCAGTACTTC. Its protein is CASSLAQGRQETQYF.

The chain has TRBV5-1 and TRBJ2-5; 13 bases match TRBD2. CDR1 and CDR2 from the germline V gene are SGHRS and YFSETQ. V was pared by 0 bases and J by 5 bases, with 4 bases of the junction left unmatched. This CDR3 is built from 16 residues. The CDR3 here is CASSLGLAGGGETQYF. The CDR3 coding sequence is TGCGCCAGCAGCTTGGGACTAGCGGGAGGAGGGGAGACCCAGTACTTC.

In this sample, this clone turned up a few times. V usage is TRBV6-5 and J usage is TRBJ1-2; tentative D call: TRBD1 (6 bases). This CDR3 spans 14 amino acids. The V end lost 6 bases, the J end lost 4 bases, and 15 bases lay between the germline ends. From germline, CDR1 is MNHEY and CDR2 SVGAGI. CDR3 protein: CASRSPGEIYGYTF. The CDR3 region has the DNA TGTGCCAGCAGGTCCCCAGGGGAAATCTATGGCTACACCTTC.

This clone appeared a few times. The rearrangement uses TRBV9 and TRBJ1-3; no firm D call. CDR1 and CDR2 from the germline V gene are SGDLS and YYNGEE. This CDR3 is 16 amino acids long. Trimming stripped 0 bases from V and 0 bases from J, with 10 bases between. CDR3 sequence reads: CASSVGVGSSGNTIYF. CDR3 nucleotides: TGTGCCAGCAGCGTAGGAGTAGGAAGCTCTGGAAACACCATATATTTT.